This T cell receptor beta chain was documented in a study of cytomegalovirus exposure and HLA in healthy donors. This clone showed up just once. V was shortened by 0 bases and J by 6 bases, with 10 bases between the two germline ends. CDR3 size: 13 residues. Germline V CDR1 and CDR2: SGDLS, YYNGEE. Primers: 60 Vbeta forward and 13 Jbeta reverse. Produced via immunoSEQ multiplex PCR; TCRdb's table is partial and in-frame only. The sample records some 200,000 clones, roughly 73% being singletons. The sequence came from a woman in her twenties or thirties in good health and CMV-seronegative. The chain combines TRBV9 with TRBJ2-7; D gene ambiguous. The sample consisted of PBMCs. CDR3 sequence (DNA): TGTGCCAGCAGCGTAGGAGGAGCTCGCGAGCAGTACTTC. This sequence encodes CASSVGGAREQYF.